These T cell receptor beta chains were read from a single sample in a study of T cell repertoires in cytomegalovirus infection. Each CDR3 protein is one row after TCRdb ran MiXCR on the reads. The repertoire holds hundreds of thousands of distinct CDR3 sequences, 24% seen once, with 6.5% to 10% in the top ten. Sequenced input: CD8+ T cells from PBMCs. The receptor set was obtained from a human donor in good health (CMV status not recorded). Some clones in this sample may be carry-over from other donors' samples. Both conserved end residues are trimmed from each CDR3. Each record gives: J gene, V gene, CDR3 protein.

j_gene: TRBJ2-3
v_gene: TRBV6-6
CDR3aa: ASSYPRGGSGGGRDTQY

j_gene: TRBJ2-1
v_gene: TRBV5-1
CDR3aa: ASSLNRETYNEQF

j_gene: TRBJ1-5
v_gene: TRBV6-8
CDR3aa: VSRASGYSNQPQH

j_gene: TRBJ2-1
v_gene: TRBV7-6
CDR3aa: ASSRVSGDEQF

j_gene: TRBJ1-2
v_gene: TRBV7-6
CDR3aa: ASSAGGGRYT

j_gene: TRBJ1-3
v_gene: TRBV11-3
CDR3aa: ASSHLRDRGSQSSGNTIY

j_gene: TRBJ2-2
v_gene: TRBV5-4
CDR3aa: ASSNPGSPTNAGELF

j_gene: TRBJ1-1
v_gene: TRBV7-6
CDR3aa: ASTKLAAVNTEAF

j_gene: TRBJ2-7
v_gene: TRBV29-1
CDR3aa: SVESPQGASYEQY

j_gene: TRBJ2-2
v_gene: TRBV2
CDR3aa: VSYSRLASTGELF

j_gene: TRBJ2-7
v_gene: TRBV10-3
CDR3aa: AIREPSDEQY

j_gene: TRBJ1-4
v_gene: TRBV4-1
CDR3aa: ASSQGVGAPQKLF

j_gene: TRBJ2-7
v_gene: TRBV7-9
CDR3aa: ASSLKDRVYEQY

j_gene: TRBJ1-4
v_gene: TRBV7-8
CDR3aa: ASSLGTEPYEKLF

j_gene: TRBJ1-3
v_gene: TRBV29-1
CDR3aa: SALDRGSGNTIY

j_gene: TRBJ2-3
v_gene: TRBV7-3
CDR3aa: ASSLSGGTHTQY

j_gene: TRBJ2-7
v_gene: TRBV9
CDR3aa: ASSVEGKSSYEQY

j_gene: TRBJ1-2
v_gene: TRBV4-2
CDR3aa: ASSQDPYPGTGEFGYT

j_gene: TRBJ2-2
v_gene: TRBV7-9
CDR3aa: ASSPPRDTPNTGELF

j_gene: TRBJ2-3
v_gene: TRBV6-5
CDR3aa: ASSYSTPGAPLSTDTQY

j_gene: TRBJ2-5
v_gene: TRBV20-1
CDR3aa: SAGETQY

j_gene: TRBJ1-2
v_gene: TRBV29-1
CDR3aa: SVFKGAYGYT

j_gene: TRBJ2-1
v_gene: TRBV6-1
CDR3aa: ASSENVIHNEQF

j_gene: TRBJ1-6
v_gene: TRBV28
CDR3aa: ASSDPDFGGVNSPLH

j_gene: TRBJ1-2
v_gene: TRBV20-1
CDR3aa: SAIQGGTGDWYNYGYT

j_gene: TRBJ2-1
v_gene: TRBV11-3
CDR3aa: ASSLGRGQGSIHEQF

j_gene: TRBJ2-1
v_gene: TRBV25-1
CDR3aa: ASNLGARAYNEQF

j_gene: TRBJ1-3
v_gene: TRBV28
CDR3aa: ASSADRGNSRNTIY

j_gene: TRBJ2-3
v_gene: TRBV7-9
CDR3aa: ASSLGKAASPSTDTQY

j_gene: TRBJ2-3
v_gene: TRBV27
CDR3aa: ASRTLGTDTQY

j_gene: TRBJ1-5
v_gene: TRBV6-2/TRBV6-3
CDR3aa: ASQPQH

j_gene: TRBJ1-2
v_gene: TRBV12-5
CDR3aa: ASGPVSGGTNYGYT

j_gene: TRBJ2-2
v_gene: TRBV20-1
CDR3aa: SAPTSGGGELF

j_gene: TRBJ2-2
v_gene: TRBV29-1
CDR3aa: SVEDLQGANTGELF

j_gene: TRBJ2-3
v_gene: TRBV9
CDR3aa: ASRAGSSTDTQY

j_gene: TRBJ1-2
v_gene: TRBV3-1
CDR3aa: ASSQGWDGYT

j_gene: TRBJ2-1
v_gene: TRBV6-6
CDR3aa: ASSLRGTSGNYSYNEQF

j_gene: TRBJ1-1
v_gene: TRBV11-2
CDR3aa: ASSSGQEDTEAF

j_gene: TRBJ1-2
v_gene: TRBV20-1
CDR3aa: SARDSRTGGDGYT

j_gene: TRBJ2-3
v_gene: TRBV5-6
CDR3aa: ASSFLSDSSTDTQY

j_gene: TRBJ2-3
v_gene: TRBV7-9
CDR3aa: ASSPLAGSTDTQY

j_gene: TRBJ2-1
v_gene: TRBV11-2
CDR3aa: ASSLEDLGNAYNEQF

j_gene: TRBJ2-4
v_gene: TRBV7-2
CDR3aa: ASSLGPLGNIQY

j_gene: TRBJ2-2
v_gene: TRBV7-8
CDR3aa: ASSRTSGFTGELF

j_gene: TRBJ1-1
v_gene: TRBV29-1
CDR3aa: SVEDHGATEAF

j_gene: TRBJ2-5
v_gene: TRBV12-3/TRBV12-4
CDR3aa: ASSFGQYQETQY

j_gene: TRBJ2-5
v_gene: TRBV7-8
CDR3aa: ASALGLAGEETQY

j_gene: TRBJ2-5
v_gene: TRBV13
CDR3aa: ASSSGYQVETQY

j_gene: TRBJ2-2
v_gene: TRBV7-3
CDR3aa: ASSLTRYRGTGNTGELF

j_gene: TRBJ2-3
v_gene: TRBV7-8
CDR3aa: ATRADVDTQY